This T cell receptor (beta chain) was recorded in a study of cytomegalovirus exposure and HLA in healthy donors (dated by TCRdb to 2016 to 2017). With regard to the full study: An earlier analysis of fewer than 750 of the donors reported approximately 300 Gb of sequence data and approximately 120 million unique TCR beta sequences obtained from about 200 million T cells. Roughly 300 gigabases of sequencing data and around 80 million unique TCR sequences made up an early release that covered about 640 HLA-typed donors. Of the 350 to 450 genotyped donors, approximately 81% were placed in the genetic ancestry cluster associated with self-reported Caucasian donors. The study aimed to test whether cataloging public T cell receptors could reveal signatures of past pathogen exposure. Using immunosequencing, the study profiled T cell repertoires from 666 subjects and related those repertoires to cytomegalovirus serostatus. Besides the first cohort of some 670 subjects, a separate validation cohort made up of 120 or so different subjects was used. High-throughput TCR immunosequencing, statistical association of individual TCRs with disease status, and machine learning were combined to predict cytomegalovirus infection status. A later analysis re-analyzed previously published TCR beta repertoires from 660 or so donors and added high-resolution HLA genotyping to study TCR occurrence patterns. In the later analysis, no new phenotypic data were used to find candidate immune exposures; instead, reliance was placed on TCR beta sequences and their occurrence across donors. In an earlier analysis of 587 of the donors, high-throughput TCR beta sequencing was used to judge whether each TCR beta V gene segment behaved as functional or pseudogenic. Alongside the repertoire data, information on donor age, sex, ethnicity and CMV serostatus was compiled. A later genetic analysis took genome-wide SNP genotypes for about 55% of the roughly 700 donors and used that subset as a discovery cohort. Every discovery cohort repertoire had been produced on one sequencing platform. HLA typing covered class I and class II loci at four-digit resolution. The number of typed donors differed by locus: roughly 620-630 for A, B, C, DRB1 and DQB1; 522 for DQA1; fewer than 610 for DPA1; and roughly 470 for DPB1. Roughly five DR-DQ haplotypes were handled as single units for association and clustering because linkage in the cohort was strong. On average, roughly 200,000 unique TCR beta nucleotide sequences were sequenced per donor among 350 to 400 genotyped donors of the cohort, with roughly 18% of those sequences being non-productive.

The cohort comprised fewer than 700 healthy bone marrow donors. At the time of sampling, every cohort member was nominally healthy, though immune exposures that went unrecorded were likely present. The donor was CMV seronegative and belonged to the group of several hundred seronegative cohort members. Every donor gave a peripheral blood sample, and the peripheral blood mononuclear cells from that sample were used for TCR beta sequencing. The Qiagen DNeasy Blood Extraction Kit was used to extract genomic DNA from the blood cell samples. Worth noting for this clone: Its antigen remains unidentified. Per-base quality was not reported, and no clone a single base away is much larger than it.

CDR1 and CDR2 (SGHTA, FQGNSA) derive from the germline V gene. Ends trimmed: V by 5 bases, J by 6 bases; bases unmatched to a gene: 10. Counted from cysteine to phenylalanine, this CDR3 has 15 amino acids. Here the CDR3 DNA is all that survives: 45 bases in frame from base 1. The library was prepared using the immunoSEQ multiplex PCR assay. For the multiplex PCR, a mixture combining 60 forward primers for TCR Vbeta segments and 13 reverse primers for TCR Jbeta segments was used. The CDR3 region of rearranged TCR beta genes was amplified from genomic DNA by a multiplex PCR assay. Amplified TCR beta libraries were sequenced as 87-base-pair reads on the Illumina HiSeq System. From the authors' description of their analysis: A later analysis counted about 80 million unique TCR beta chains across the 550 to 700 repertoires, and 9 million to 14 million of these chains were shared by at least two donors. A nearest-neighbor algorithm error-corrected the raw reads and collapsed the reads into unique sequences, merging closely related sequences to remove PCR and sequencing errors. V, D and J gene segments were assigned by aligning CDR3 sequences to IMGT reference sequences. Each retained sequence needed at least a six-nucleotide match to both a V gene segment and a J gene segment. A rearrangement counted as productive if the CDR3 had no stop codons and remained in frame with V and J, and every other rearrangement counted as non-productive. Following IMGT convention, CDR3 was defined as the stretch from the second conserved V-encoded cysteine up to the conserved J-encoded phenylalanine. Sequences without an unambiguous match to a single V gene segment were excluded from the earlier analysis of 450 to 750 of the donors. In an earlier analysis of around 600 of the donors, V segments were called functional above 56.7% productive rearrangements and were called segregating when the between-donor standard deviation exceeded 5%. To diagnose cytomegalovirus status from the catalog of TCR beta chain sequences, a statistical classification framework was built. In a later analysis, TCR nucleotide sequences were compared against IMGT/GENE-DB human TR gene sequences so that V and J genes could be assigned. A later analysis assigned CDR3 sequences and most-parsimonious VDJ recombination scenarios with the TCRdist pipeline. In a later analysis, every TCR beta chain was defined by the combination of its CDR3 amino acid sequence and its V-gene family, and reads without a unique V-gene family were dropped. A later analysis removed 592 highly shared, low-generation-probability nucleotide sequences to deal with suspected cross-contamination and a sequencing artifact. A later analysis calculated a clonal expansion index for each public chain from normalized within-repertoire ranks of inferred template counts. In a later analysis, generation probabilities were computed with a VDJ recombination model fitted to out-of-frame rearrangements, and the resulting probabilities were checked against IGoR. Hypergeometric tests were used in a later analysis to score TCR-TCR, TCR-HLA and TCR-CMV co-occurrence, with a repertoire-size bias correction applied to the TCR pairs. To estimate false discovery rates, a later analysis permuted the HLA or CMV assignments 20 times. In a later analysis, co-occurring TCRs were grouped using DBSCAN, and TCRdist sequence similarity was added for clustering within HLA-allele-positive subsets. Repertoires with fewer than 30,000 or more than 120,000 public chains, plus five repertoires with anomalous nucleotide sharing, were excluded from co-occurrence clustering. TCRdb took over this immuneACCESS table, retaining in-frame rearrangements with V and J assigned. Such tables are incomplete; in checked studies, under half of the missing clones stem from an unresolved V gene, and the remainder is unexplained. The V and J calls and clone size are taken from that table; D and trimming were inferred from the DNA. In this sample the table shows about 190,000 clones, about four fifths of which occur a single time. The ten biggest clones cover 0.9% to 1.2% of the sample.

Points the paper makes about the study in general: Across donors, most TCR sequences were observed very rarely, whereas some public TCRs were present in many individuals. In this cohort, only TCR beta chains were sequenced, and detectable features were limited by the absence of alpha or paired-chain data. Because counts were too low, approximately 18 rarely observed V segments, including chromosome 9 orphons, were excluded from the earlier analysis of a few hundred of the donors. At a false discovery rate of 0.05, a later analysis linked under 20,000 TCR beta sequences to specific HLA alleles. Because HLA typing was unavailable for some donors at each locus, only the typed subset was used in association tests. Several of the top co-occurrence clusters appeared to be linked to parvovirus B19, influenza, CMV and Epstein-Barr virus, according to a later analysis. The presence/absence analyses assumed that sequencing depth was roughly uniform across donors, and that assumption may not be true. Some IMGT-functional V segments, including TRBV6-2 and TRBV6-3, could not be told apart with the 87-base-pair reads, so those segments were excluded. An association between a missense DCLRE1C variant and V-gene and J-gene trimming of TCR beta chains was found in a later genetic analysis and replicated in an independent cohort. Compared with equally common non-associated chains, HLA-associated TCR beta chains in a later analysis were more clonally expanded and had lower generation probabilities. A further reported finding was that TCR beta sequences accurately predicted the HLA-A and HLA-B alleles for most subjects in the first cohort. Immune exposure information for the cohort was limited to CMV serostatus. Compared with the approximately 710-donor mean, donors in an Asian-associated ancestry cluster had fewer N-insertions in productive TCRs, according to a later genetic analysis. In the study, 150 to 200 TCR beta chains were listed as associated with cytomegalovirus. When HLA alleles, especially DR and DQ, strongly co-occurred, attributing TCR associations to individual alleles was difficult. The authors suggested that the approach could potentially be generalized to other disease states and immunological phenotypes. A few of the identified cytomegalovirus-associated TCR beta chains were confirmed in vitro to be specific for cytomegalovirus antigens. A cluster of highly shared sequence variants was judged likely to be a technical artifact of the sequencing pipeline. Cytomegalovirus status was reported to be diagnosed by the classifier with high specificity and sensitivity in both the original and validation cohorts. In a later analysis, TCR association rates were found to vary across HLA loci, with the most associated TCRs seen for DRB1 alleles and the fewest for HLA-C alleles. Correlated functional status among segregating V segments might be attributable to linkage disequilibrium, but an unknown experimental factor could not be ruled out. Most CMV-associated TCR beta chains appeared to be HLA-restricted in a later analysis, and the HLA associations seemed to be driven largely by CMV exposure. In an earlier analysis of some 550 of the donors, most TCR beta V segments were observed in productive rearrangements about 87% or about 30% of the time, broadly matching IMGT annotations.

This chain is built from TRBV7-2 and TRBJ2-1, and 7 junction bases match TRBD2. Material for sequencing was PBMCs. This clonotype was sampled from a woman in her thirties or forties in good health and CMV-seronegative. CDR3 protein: CASSPRPLAANEQFF. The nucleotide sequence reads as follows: TGTGCCAGCAGCCCAAGACCCCTAGCGGCCAATGAGCAGTTCTTC.